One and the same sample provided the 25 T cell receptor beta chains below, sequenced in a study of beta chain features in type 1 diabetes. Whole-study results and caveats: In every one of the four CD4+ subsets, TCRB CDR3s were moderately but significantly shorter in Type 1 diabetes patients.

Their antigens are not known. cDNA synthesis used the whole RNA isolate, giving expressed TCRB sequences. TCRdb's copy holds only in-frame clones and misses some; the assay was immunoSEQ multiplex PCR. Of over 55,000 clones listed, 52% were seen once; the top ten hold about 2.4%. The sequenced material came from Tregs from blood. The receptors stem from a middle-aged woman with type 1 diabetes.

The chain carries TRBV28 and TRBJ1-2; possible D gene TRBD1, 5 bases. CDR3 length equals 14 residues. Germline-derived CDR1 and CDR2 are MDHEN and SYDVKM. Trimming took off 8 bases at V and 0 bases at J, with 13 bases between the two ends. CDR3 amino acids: CASVQDIANYGYTF. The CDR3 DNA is TGTGCCAGCGTCCAGGACATCGCTAACTATGGCTACACCTTC.

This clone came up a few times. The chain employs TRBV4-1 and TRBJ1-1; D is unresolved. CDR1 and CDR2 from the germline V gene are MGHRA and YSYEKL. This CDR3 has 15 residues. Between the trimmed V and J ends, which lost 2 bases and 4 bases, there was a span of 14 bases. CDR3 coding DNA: TGCGCCAGCAGCCAACTTGGGAAGGGAGGCACTGAAGCTTTCTTT. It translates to CASSQLGKGGTEAFF.

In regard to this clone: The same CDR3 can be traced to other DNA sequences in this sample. CDR3 protein: CASSAGSGTIYGYTF. Written as DNA, the CDR3 is TGTGCCAGCTCAGCCGGCTCCGGCACTATTTATGGCTACACCTTC. This chain joins TRBV18 and TRBJ1-2; no reliable D call. The CDR3 length is 15 residues. The V gene lost 5 bases and the J gene lost 5 bases, with 18 bases spanning the gap. The germline CDR1 and CDR2 sequences are KGHSH and LQKENI.

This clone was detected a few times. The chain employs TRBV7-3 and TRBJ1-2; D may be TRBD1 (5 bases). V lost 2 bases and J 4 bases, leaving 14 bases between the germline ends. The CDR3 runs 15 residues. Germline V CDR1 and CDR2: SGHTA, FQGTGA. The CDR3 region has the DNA TGTGCCAGCAGCTTAGTGGGGGGTAGGAGCTATGGCTACACCTTC. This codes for CASSLVGGRSYGYTF.

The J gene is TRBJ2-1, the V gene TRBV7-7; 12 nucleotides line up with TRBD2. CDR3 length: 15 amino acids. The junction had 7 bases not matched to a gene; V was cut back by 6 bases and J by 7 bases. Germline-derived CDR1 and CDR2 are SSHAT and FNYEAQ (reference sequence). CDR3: CASSKLAGGGNEQFF. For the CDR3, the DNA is TGTGCCAGCAGTAAACTAGCGGGAGGAGGGAATGAGCAGTTCTTC. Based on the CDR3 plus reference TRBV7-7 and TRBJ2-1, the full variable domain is GAGVSQSPRYKVTKRGQDVTLRCDPISSHATLYWYQQALGQGPEFLTYFNYEAQPDKSGLPSDRFSAERPEGSISTLTIQRTEQRDSAMYRCASSKLAGGGNEQFFGPGTRLTVL.

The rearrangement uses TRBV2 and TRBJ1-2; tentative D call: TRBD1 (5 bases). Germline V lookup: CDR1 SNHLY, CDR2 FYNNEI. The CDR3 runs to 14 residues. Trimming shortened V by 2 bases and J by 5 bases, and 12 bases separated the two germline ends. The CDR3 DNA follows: TGTGCCAGCAGTGAACTGCCGGGGACTTATGGCTACACCTTC. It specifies CASSELPGTYGYTF.

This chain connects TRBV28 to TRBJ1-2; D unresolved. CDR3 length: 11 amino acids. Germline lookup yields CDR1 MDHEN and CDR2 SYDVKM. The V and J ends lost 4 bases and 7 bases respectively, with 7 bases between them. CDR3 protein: CASSYEGGYTF. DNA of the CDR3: TGTGCCAGCAGTTACGAGGGTGGCTACACCTTC.

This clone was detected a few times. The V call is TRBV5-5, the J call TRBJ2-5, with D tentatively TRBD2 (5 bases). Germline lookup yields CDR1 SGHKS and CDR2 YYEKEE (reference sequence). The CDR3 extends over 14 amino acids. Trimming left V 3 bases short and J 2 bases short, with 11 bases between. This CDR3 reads CASSSGLSQETQYF. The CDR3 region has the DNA TGTGCCAGCAGCTCTGGACTGTCTCAAGAGACCCAGTACTTC.

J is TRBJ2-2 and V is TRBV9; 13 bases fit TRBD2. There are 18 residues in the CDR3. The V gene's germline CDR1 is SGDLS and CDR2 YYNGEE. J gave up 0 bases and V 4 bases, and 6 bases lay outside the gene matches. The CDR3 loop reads CASSFGTSGAANTGELFF. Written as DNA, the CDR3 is TGTGCCAGCAGCTTCGGGACTAGCGGGGCCGCGAACACCGGGGAGCTGTTTTTT.

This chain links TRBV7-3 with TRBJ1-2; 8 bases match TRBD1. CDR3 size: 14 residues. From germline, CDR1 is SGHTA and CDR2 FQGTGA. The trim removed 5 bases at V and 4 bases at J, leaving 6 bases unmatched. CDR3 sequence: CASSVTGTGYGYTF. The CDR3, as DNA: TGTGCCAGCAGCGTTACCGGGACAGGCTATGGCTACACCTTC.

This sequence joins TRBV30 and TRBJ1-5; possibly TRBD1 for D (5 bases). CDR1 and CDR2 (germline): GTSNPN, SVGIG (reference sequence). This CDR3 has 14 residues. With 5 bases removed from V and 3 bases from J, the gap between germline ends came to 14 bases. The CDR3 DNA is TGTGCCTGGGGTCCACGACAGACCAATCAGCCCCAGCATTTT. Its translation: CAWGPRQTNQPQHF.

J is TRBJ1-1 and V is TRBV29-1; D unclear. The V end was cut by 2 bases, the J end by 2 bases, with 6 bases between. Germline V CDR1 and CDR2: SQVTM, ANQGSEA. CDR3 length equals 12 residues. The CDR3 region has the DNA TGCAGCGTTGAACAGGTTAACACTGAAGCTTTCTTT. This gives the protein CSVEQVNTEAFF.

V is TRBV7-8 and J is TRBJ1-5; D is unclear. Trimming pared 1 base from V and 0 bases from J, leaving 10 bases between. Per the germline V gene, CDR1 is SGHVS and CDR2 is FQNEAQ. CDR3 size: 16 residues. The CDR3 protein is CASSLGYGSSNQPQHF. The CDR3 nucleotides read TGTGCCAGCAGCTTAGGTTACGGGAGTAGCAATCAGCCCCAGCATTTT. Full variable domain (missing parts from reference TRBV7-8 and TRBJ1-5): GAGVSQSPRYKVAKRGQDVALRCDPISGHVSLFWYQQALGQGPEFLTYFQNEAQLDKSGLPSDRFFAERPEGSVSTLKIQRTQQEDSAVYLCASSLGYGSSNQPQHFGDGTRLSIL.

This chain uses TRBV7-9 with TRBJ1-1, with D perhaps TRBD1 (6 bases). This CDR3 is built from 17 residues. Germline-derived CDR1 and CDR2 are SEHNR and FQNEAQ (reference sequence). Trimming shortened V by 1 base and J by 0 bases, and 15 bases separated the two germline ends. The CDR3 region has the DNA TGTGCCAGCAGCTTAGTAGGGCAGGGGCCCATGAACACTGAAGCTTTCTTT. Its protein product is CASSLVGQGPMNTEAFF.

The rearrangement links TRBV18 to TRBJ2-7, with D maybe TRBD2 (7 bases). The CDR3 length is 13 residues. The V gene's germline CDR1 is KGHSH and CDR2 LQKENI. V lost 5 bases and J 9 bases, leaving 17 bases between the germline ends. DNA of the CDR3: TGTGCCAGCTCATTGGCAGAGGGGGGGACGCAGTACTTC. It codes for CASSLAEGGTQYF.

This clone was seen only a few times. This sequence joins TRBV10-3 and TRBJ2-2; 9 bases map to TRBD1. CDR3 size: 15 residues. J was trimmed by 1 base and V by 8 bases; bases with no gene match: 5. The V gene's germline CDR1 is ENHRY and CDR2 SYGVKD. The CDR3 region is CAILDRGMNTGELFF. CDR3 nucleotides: TGTGCCATCCTAGACAGGGGGATGAACACCGGGGAGCTGTTTTTT.

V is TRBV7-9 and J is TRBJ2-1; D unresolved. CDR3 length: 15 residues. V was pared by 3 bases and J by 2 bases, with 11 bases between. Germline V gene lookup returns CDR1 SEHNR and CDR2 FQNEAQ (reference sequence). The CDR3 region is CASSLRGDPYNEQFF. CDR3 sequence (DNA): TGTGCCAGCAGCTTGCGAGGTGATCCCTACAATGAGCAGTTCTTC.

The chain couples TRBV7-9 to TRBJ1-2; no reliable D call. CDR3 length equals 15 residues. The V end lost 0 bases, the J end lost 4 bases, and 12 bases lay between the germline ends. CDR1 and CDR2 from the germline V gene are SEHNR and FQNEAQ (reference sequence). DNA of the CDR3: TGTGCCAGCAGCTTAGCGCAGCCGACTAGCTATGGCTACACCTTC. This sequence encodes CASSLAQPTSYGYTF.

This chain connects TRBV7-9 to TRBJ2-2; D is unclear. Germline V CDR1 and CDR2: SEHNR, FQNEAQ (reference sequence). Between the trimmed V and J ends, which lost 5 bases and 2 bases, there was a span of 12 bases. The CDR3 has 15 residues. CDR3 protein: CASSQIPTNTGELFF. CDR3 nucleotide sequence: TGTGCCAGCAGCCAAATCCCAACTAACACCGGGGAGCTGTTTTTT.

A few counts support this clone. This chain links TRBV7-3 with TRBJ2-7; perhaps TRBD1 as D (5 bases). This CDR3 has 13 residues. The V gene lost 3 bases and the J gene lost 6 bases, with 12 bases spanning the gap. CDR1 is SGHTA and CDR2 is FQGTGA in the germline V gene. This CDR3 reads CASSFDRLSEQYF. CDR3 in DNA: TGTGCCAGCAGCTTCGACAGATTGAGCGAGCAGTACTTC.

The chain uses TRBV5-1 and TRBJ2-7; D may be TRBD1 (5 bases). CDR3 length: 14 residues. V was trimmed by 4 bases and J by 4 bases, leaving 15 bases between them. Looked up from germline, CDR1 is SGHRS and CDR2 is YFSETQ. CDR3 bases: TGCGCCAGCAGCCCCTTTTCAGGGCAATACGAGCAGTACTTC. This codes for CASSPFSGQYEQYF.

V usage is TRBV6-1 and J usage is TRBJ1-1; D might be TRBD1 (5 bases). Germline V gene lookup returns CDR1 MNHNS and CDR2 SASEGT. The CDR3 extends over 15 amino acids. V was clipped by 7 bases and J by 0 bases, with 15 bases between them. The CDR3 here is CASNQGRALNTEAFF. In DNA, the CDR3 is TGTGCCAGCAATCAGGGAAGAGCTTTGAACACTGAAGCTTTCTTT.

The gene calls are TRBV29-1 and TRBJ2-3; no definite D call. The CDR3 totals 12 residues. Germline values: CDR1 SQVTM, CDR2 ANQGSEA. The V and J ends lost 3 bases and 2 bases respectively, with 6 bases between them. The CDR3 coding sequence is TGCAGCGTTGAGCGGAACACAGATACGCAGTATTTT. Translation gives CSVERNTDTQYF.

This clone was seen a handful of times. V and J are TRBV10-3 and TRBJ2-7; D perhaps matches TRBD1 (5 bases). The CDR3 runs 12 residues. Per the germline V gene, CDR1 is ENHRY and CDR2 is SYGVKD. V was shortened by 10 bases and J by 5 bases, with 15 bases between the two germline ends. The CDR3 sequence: CATQSLGDEQYF. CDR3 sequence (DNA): TGTGCCACCCAATCGTTAGGGGACGAGCAGTACTTC.

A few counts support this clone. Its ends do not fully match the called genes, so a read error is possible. In nucleotides, the CDR3 is TGTGCTAGCAGCTCAACGACAGGCGCAAGCCACAATGAGCAGTTCTTC. As protein: CASSSTTGASHNEQFF. This rearrangement joins TRBV7-7 to TRBJ2-1; D may be TRBD1 (6 bases). Germline CDR1 and CDR2: SSHAT and FNYEAQ (reference sequence). This CDR3 is 16 amino acids long.